The 13 T cell receptor beta chains in this list originate from one sample, sequenced in a study of blood T cell repertoires in COVID-19. Libraries were prepared by immunoSEQ multiplex PCR; TCRdb keeps only in-frame clonotypes and omits some of them. The sample contains a few hundred thousand clones, around 84% of which appear only once. Material for sequencing was PBMCs or T cells enriched from blood (not recorded which). Source of these receptors: a woman aged 45-60 years who had been exposed to COVID-19.

This chain uses TRBV4-3 with TRBJ1-1, with 8 nucleotides matching TRBD1. This CDR3 has 16 residues. Looked up from germline, CDR1 is LGHNA and CDR2 is YSLEER. After removal of 4 bases from V and 6 bases from J, the junction contained 13 bases not matched to a gene. CDR3 nucleotide sequence: TGCGCCAGCAGCCGGGATTCCGGGACAGGTAAGCCTGAAGCTTTCTTT. It yields the protein CASSRDSGTGKPEAFF.

There are a few counts of this clone. The rearrangement uses TRBV5-4 and TRBJ2-7; TRBD2 might be the D (6 bases). There are 16 residues in the CDR3. CDR1 is SGHNT, CDR2 YYREEE, per germline (reference sequence). Trimming shortened V by 0 bases and J by 4 bases, and 17 bases separated the two germline ends. The CDR3 nucleotides are TGTGCCAGCAGCTTGGGTCCCGCGGGGCCGTTGTACGAGCAGTACTTC. Translated: CASSLGPAGPLYEQYF.

V usage is TRBV2 and J usage is TRBJ2-5; D possibly corresponds to TRBD2 (5 bases). V lost 0 bases and J 4 bases, leaving 12 bases between the germline ends. The CDR3 totals 15 residues. Germline V gene lookup returns CDR1 SNHLY and CDR2 FYNNEI. The CDR3 is CASSEAYSEGETQYF. The CDR3 nucleotides are TGTGCCAGCAGTGAAGCGTACAGCGAGGGAGAGACCCAGTACTTC.

The V call is TRBV30, the J call TRBJ1-2; D gene unclear. CDR1 GTSNPN and CDR2 SVGIG come from the germline V gene (reference sequence). The CDR3 runs 11 residues. The V end lost 1 base, the J end lost 7 bases, and 7 bases lay between the germline ends. This CDR3 reads CAWSAVSGYTF. CDR3 DNA sequence: TGTGCCTGGAGTGCTGTCTCTGGCTACACCTTC.

This chain connects TRBV6-5 to TRBJ1-1; maybe TRBD1 (5 bases). The V end was cut by 7 bases, the J end by 0 bases, with 15 bases between. Looked up from germline, CDR1 is MNHEY and CDR2 is SVGAGI. The CDR3 has 15 amino acids. CDR3: CASMAGGGMNTEAFF. The DNA of the CDR3 is TGTGCCAGCATGGCTGGGGGAGGGATGAACACTGAAGCTTTCTTT.

This chain connects TRBV5-1 to TRBJ2-1; 14 bases align to TRBD2. Germline V gives CDR1 SGHRS, CDR2 YFSETQ. This CDR3 has 16 residues. V shed 8 bases, J shed 0 bases, and the junction held 4 bases outside the gene matches. The CDR3 DNA reads as TGCGCCAGTGGACTAGCGGGGGGCGCCTCCTACAATGAGCAGTTCTTC. This gives the protein CASGLAGGASYNEQFF.

The chain has TRBV2 and TRBJ1-1; D is unclear. The length of the CDR3 is 14 residues. Germline CDR1 and CDR2: SNHLY and FYNNEI. Trimming took 2 bases from V and 0 from J, leaving 7 bases between them. Written as DNA, the CDR3 is TGTGCCAGCAGTGAACGGGTGCTGAACACTGAAGCTTTCTTT. Residues: CASSERVLNTEAFF. The full variable domain, rest sourced from reference TRBV2 and TRBJ1-1, is EPEVTQTPSHQVTQMGQEVILRCVPISNHLYFYWYRQILGQKVEFLVSFYNNEISEKSEIFDDQFSVERPDGSNFTLKIRSTKLEDSAMYFCASSERVLNTEAFFGQGTRLTVV.

The chain couples TRBV19 to TRBJ1-5; D not certain. Germline V CDR1 and CDR2: LNHDA, SQIVND (reference sequence). V lost 5 bases and J lost 0, with 11 bases in between. The CDR3 contains 15 residues. CDR3 nucleotides: TGTGCCAGTAGTGTCCTCCAGGCTAGCAATCAGCCCCAGCATTTT. This gives the protein CASSVLQASNQPQHF. The complete variable domain, with remaining parts taken from reference TRBV19 and TRBJ1-5, reads DGGITQSPKYLFRKEGQNVTLSCEQNLNHDAMYWYRQDPGQGLRLIYYSQIVNDFQKGDIAEGYSVSREKKESFPLTVTSAQKNPTAFYLCASSVLQASNQPQHFGDGTRLSIL.

CDR3 residues: CASSTGRGGHTEAFF. The CDR3 bases are TGTGCCAGTAGTACCGGGCGGGGAGGCCACACTGAAGCTTTCTTT. The chain links TRBV19 to TRBJ1-1; D call uncertain. V was cut by 4 bases and J by 3 bases, with 15 bases left in between. CDR1 is LNHDA and CDR2 is SQIVND in the germline V gene (reference sequence). This CDR3 is built from 15 residues.

The chain combines TRBV2 with TRBJ1-2; D possibly corresponds to TRBD1 (5 bases). This CDR3 has 16 amino acids. V dropped 4 bases and J dropped 3 bases, with 18 bases sitting between them. From germline, CDR1 is SNHLY and CDR2 FYNNEI. CDR3 nucleotides: TGTGCCAGCAGTGGAACGGCGGGCGGGGACTACTATGGCTACACCTTC. It specifies CASSGTAGGDYYGYTF.

The chain is built from TRBV7-8 and TRBJ2-3, with TRBD1 matching 7 bases. Germline loops: CDR1 SGHVS, CDR2 FQNEAQ. CDR3 size: 15 residues. V lost 5 bases to trimming and J lost 1 base; unmatched junction nucleotides: 6. The CDR3 loop is CASSPGTARTDTQYF. The CDR3 DNA is TGTGCCAGCAGCCCAGGGACAGCTCGCACAGATACGCAGTATTTT.

This sequence joins TRBV2 and TRBJ2-5, with TRBD2 identical over 8 bases. The CDR3 extends over 15 amino acids. V lost 1 base to trimming and J lost 6 bases; unmatched junction nucleotides: 7. From germline, CDR1 is SNHLY and CDR2 FYNNEI. As DNA, the CDR3 is TGTGCCAGCAGTGAAGACGGGGGGGCCGAAAAGACCCAGTACTTC. Residues: CASSEDGGAEKTQYF.

The chain carries TRBV5-1 and TRBJ1-4, with 9 nucleotides matching TRBD1. Germline V gene lookup returns CDR1 SGHRS and CDR2 YFSETQ. V dropped 3 bases and J dropped 8; count of bases not matched to a gene: 8. The CDR3 has 15 residues. CDR3: CASSSGQGKGEKLFF. In DNA form, the CDR3 reads TGCGCCAGCAGCTCGGGACAGGGAAAAGGAGAAAAACTGTTTTTT.